The rows below give T cell receptor beta chains drawn from one sample of a study of CD8 T cells in ankylosing spondylitis. TCRdb fed the 5' RACE reads into MiXCR, producing one record per CDR3 protein. This sample has 300,000 to 350,000 distinct CDR3 sequences, with about a fifth found just once. Sequenced material: blood, either unsorted or a sorted T cell fraction (not recorded which). The receptor set was obtained from a female donor with ankylosing spondylitis or in good health (not recorded which). The CDR3 runs from the conserved cysteine through the conserved F or W. A D gene is named only where the DNA matches it firmly. Clone size is shown for a subset of rows, as once, few, many or a class of expanded clone.

D gene: .
V gene: TRBV6-4
J gene: TRBJ2-3
clone size: few
CDR3 DNA: TGTGCCAGCAGTGAGGAGGGGGACCTCTCCACAGATACGCAGTATTTT
CDR3 protein: CASSEEGDLSTDTQYF

D gene: .
V gene: TRBV11-2
J gene: TRBJ2-3
clone size: few
CDR3 DNA: TGTGCCAGCAGCTCAAGCTGGAGGACAGATACGCAGTATTTT
CDR3 protein: CASSSSWRTDTQYF

D gene: .
V gene: TRBV5-5
J gene: TRBJ2-2
clone size: few
CDR3 DNA: TGTGCCAGCAGCTTGGTGCAGGGTAACGGGAACACCGGGGAGCTGTTTTTT
CDR3 protein: CASSLVQGNGNTGELFF

D gene: .
V gene: TRBV12-3/TRBV12-4
J gene: TRBJ1-6
clone size: many
CDR3 DNA: TGTGCCAGCAGTTTTAGGGGAACGTATAATTCACCCCTCCACTTT
CDR3 protein: CASSFRGTYNSPLHF

D gene: .
V gene: TRBV3-1
J gene: TRBJ2-7
clone size: .
CDR3 DNA: TGTGCCAGCAGCCAAGAGGAGGGGCTCTACGAGCAGTACTTC
CDR3 protein: CASSQEEGLYEQYF

D gene: TRBD2
V gene: TRBV20-1
J gene: TRBJ2-3
clone size: .
CDR3 DNA: TGCAGTGCTAGAGATCAAGCTCTCCGGACTAGCGGAAGTAGAAATACGCAGTATTTT
CDR3 protein: CSARDQALRTSGSRNTQYF

D gene: .
V gene: TRBV4-2
J gene: TRBJ1-1
clone size: .
CDR3 DNA: TGTGCCAGCAGCCAAGAGGCGCGGGGGCGAGCTTTCTTT
CDR3 protein: CASSQEARGRAFF

D gene: TRBD1
V gene: TRBV6-2/TRBV6-3
J gene: TRBJ2-2
clone size: .
CDR3 DNA: TGTGCCAGCAGGACGGGACAGGGCCCTACCGGGGAGCTGTTTTTT
CDR3 protein: CASRTGQGPTGELFF

D gene: TRBD2
V gene: TRBV6-1
J gene: TRBJ2-1
clone size: .
CDR3 DNA: TGTGCCAGCGGGACTAGCGGGGATGTCAATGAGCAGTTCTTC
CDR3 protein: CASGTSGDVNEQFF

D gene: TRBD2
V gene: TRBV5-8
J gene: TRBJ2-7
clone size: .
CDR3 DNA: TGTGCCAGCAGCTCGGGTAGCGGGAACTACGAGCAGTACTTC
CDR3 protein: CASSSGSGNYEQYF

D gene: .
V gene: TRBV29-1
J gene: TRBJ1-1
clone size: many
CDR3 DNA: TGCAGCGTCCTGAACACTGAAGCTTTCTTT
CDR3 protein: CSVLNTEAFF

D gene: .
V gene: TRBV28
J gene: TRBJ1-4
clone size: .
CDR3 DNA: TGTGCCAGCAGTTTTGGGACGCGAGAAAAACTGTTTTTT
CDR3 protein: CASSFGTREKLFF

D gene: .
V gene: TRBV20-1
J gene: TRBJ2-1
clone size: .
CDR3 DNA: TGCAGTGTCCGCGGCCCGGCGGATGAGCAGTTCTTC
CDR3 protein: CSVRGPADEQFF

D gene: TRBD2
V gene: TRBV20-1
J gene: TRBJ2-5
clone size: few
CDR3 DNA: TGCAGTGCTAGAGATCGGACTAGCGGAGTATACCAAGAGACCCAGTACTTC
CDR3 protein: CSARDRTSGVYQETQYF

D gene: .
V gene: TRBV5-6
J gene: TRBJ2-5
clone size: few
CDR3 DNA: TGTGCCAGCAGCTGGGACCGGAGCCAAGAGACCCAGTACTTC
CDR3 protein: CASSWDRSQETQYF

D gene: .
V gene: TRBV30
J gene: TRBJ1-4
clone size: many
CDR3 DNA: TGTGCCTGGAGTGTACTAGGACAGTTTAATGAAAAACTGTTTTTT
CDR3 protein: CAWSVLGQFNEKLFF

D gene: .
V gene: TRBV20-1
J gene: TRBJ2-7
clone size: .
CDR3 DNA: TGCAGTGCTAGAGCCCGAACAGGCGCCTACGAGCAGTACTTC
CDR3 protein: CSARARTGAYEQYF

D gene: .
V gene: TRBV12-3/TRBV12-4
J gene: TRBJ2-2
clone size: few
CDR3 DNA: TGTGCCAGCAGGAAGCGCGGGACAGTGGGCGGGGAGCTGTTTTTT
CDR3 protein: CASRKRGTVGGELFF

D gene: .
V gene: TRBV12-3/TRBV12-4
J gene: TRBJ2-2
clone size: few
CDR3 DNA: TGTGCCAGCAGACCCCCCCTAGACACCGGGGAGCTGTTTTTT
CDR3 protein: CASRPPLDTGELFF

D gene: TRBD1
V gene: TRBV29-1
J gene: TRBJ2-7
clone size: .
CDR3 DNA: TGCAGCGTTACCGGGACAGAGACCGGGATTGGGGCCGAGCAGTACTTC
CDR3 protein: CSVTGTETGIGAEQYF

D gene: .
V gene: TRBV11-2
J gene: TRBJ1-1
clone size: .
CDR3 DNA: TGTGCCAGCAGCTTAGTCTGGCAGTACACTGAAGCTTTCTTT
CDR3 protein: CASSLVWQYTEAFF

D gene: TRBD1
V gene: TRBV4-3
J gene: TRBJ1-2
clone size: once
CDR3 DNA: TGCGCCAGCAGCCAAGTTCAGGGGGCGCTTTCTACCGGGAACTATGGCTACACCTTC
CDR3 protein: CASSQVQGALSTGNYGYTF